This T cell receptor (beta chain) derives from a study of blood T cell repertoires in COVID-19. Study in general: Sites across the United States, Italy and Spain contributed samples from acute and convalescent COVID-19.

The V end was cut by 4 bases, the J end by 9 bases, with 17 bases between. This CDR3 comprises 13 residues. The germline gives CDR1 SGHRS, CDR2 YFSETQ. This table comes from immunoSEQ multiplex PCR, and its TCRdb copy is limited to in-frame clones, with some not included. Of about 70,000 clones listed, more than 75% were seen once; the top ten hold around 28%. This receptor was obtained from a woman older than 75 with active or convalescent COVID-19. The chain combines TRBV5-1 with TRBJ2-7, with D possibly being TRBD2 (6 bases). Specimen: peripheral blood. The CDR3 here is CASSSSREAGQYF. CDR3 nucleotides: TGCGCCAGCAGCAGTTCCCGGGAAGCGGGGCAGTACTTC.